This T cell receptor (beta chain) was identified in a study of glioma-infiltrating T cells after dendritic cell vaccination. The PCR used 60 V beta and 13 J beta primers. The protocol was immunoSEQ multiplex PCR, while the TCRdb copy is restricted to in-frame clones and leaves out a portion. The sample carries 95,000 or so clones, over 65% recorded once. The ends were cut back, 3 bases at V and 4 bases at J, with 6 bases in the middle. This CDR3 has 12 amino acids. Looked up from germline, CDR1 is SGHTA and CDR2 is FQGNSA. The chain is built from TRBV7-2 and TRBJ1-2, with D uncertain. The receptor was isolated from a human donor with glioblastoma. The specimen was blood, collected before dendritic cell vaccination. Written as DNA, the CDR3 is TGTGCCAGCAGCTTGAGAGTCTATGGCTACACCTTC. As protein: CASSLRVYGYTF.